The 29 T cell receptor beta chains reported below all come from one sample, sequenced in a study of T cells in Graves' hyperthyroidism and ophthalmopathy. The TCR beta CDR3 regions underwent amplification using RNA transcripts as the source. First-round RT-PCR of the TCR CDR3 relied on the HTBI primer set. MiXCR, run by TCRdb on the multiplex PCR reads, gives a single entry per CDR3 protein. The table shows 400,000 to 600,000 distinct CDR3 sequences, with around 15% occurring only once. Material: blood. Source of these receptors: a woman aged 25-40 years with Graves' ophthalmopathy.

This clonotype was detected ten times or more. The chain recombines TRBV7-2 with TRBJ2-2; D is unresolved. The germline V and J ends were trimmed by 8 bases and 6 bases, with 7 bases remaining between them. This CDR3 comprises 11 residues. Germline CDR1 is SGHTA and CDR2 is FQGNSA. In DNA form, the CDR3 reads TGTGCCAGCTCAGGCGCCGGGGAGCTGTTTTTT. Protein sequence: CASSGAGELFF.

The chain is built from TRBV3-1 and TRBJ1-2, with 9 nucleotides matching TRBD1. The length of the CDR3 is 15 residues. Germline V gene sequence: CDR1 LGHDT, CDR2 YNNKEL (reference sequence). V was pared by 4 bases and J by 5 bases, with 8 bases of the junction left unmatched. The CDR3 loop is CASSRTQGALYGYTF. CDR3 nucleotide sequence: TGTGCCAGCAGCCGGACACAGGGGGCTCTGTATGGCTACACCTTC.

The chain employs TRBV7-3 and TRBJ1-2, with a tentative D call TRBD1 (5 bases). CDR1 is SGHTA, CDR2 FQGTGA, per germline. Between the trimmed V and J ends, which lost 0 bases and 1 base, there was a span of 18 bases. The CDR3 is 18 residues long. The CDR3 sequence: CASSLTGVWGDSNYGYTF. The CDR3 region has the DNA TGTGCCAGCAGCTTAACGGGCGTGTGGGGCGACAGTAACTATGGCTACACCTTC.

The sample holds many counts of this clonotype. The chain carries TRBV28 and TRBJ2-2; D gene ambiguous. Germline V CDR1 and CDR2: MDHEN, SYDVKM. The V and J ends lost 6 bases and 5 bases respectively, with 10 bases between them. This CDR3 spans 13 amino acids. As DNA, the CDR3 is TGTGCCAGCAGCTGGGTCTGGACCGGGGAGCTGTTTTTT. Protein sequence: CASSWVWTGELFF.

The rearrangement links TRBV6-1 to TRBJ1-5; no clear D gene. The V end lost 1 base, the J end lost 3 bases, and 10 bases lay between the germline ends. CDR1 and CDR2 (germline): MNHNS, SASEGT. The CDR3 covers 15 residues. The CDR3 loop is CASSEGESFNQPQHF. The CDR3 nucleotides are TGTGCCAGCAGTGAAGGTGAGTCCTTCAATCAGCCCCAGCATTTT.

This clonotype has at least ten counts. V and J are TRBV5-1 and TRBJ2-2; unclear D gene. The CDR3 length is 14 residues. Germline V gives CDR1 SGHRS, CDR2 YFSETQ. V lost 4 bases, J lost 0 bases, and 7 bases lay in between. This CDR3 reads CASSGQTNTGELFF. For the CDR3, the DNA is TGCGCCAGCAGCGGGCAGACGAACACCGGGGAGCTGTTTTTT.

The chain carries TRBV18 and TRBJ1-3; D unresolved. The CDR3 covers 17 residues. Germline V gives CDR1 KGHSH, CDR2 LQKENI. The germline V and J ends were trimmed by 0 bases and 0 bases, with 12 bases remaining between them. The CDR3 coding sequence is TGTGCCAGCTCACCACCGGAAAGGTCCTACTCTGGAAACACCATATATTTT. This translates into CASSPPERSYSGNTIYF.

The genes are TRBV2 and TRBJ2-1; 9 bases are a match to TRBD1. CDR3 size: 15 residues. Germline-derived CDR1 and CDR2 are SNHLY and FYNNEI. With V trimmed by 5 bases and J by 4 bases, 6 bases remained unmatched. This CDR3 is CASSPMGTGYNEQFF. In DNA form, the CDR3 reads TGTGCCAGCAGTCCCATGGGGACAGGGTACAATGAGCAGTTCTTC.

This sequence joins TRBV7-9 and TRBJ1-1; D might be TRBD1 (6 bases). Germline loops: CDR1 SEHNR, CDR2 FQNEAQ (reference sequence). This CDR3 region has 15 residues. Trimming stripped 2 bases from V and 1 base from J, with 11 bases between. The CDR3 sequence: CASSLQGLGNTEAFF. Here the CDR3 DNA reads TGTGCCAGCAGCTTACAGGGGTTAGGGAACACTGAAGCTTTCTTT. The full variable domain, with the rest looked up from reference TRBV7-9 and TRBJ1-1, is DTGVSQNPRHKITKRGQNVTFRCDPISEHNRLYWYRQTLGQGPEFLTYFQNEAQLEKSRLLSDRFSAERPKGSFSTLEIQRTEQGDSAMYLCASSLQGLGNTEAFFGQGTRLTVV.

The chain couples TRBV5-4 to TRBJ1-1; D unresolved. The CDR3 spans 14 residues. The V gene lost 4 bases and the J gene lost 1 base, with 11 bases spanning the gap. The V gene's germline CDR1 is SGHNT and CDR2 YYREEE (reference sequence). The DNA of the CDR3 is TGTGCCAGCAGCCCCGACAAGGGGAACACTGAAGCTTTCTTT. Translating it yields CASSPDKGNTEAFF.

There are many counts of this clonotype. V gene TRBV4-3 combines with J gene TRBJ2-3, with 10 bases fitting TRBD2. The ends lost 1 base at V and 6 bases at J; junction bases unmatched: 13. The CDR3 totals 18 residues. The germline gives CDR1 LGHNA, CDR2 YSLEER. CDR3 region: CASSQGASGSRRGDTQYF. Here the CDR3 DNA reads TGCGCCAGCAGCCAAGGGGCTAGCGGGAGTCGTCGAGGGGATACGCAGTATTTT.

Comments on this clonotype: This may be a read error, as it is one base from a much larger clone. The chain recombines TRBV6-2 or TRBV6-3 with TRBJ2-1; TRBD2 is a possible D gene (6 bases). Judging by the DNA end, TRBJ2-7 fits better; the J call may be wrong. This CDR3 comprises 15 residues. CDR1 and CDR2 (germline): MNHEY, SVGEGT. In DNA, the CDR3 is TGTGCCAGCAGTACCGATAGCGGAAACTACAATGAGCAGTACTTC. Protein sequence: CASSTDSGNYNEQYF.

This clonotype was observed many times. This chain joins TRBV5-1 and TRBJ2-1, with unresolved D. The germline V gene encodes CDR1 SGHRS and CDR2 YFSETQ. This CDR3 spans 17 amino acids. Trimming removed 2 bases at V and 0 bases at J, with 15 bases between. The CDR3 region is CASSFQPAASSYNEQFF. In DNA form, the CDR3 reads TGCGCCAGCAGCTTTCAACCGGCGGCTAGCTCCTACAATGAGCAGTTCTTC.

The chain couples TRBV29-1 to TRBJ2-5; D perhaps matches TRBD2 (6 bases). The V end lost 5 bases, the J end lost 4 bases, and 11 bases lay between the germline ends. The length of the CDR3 is 12 residues. Germline-derived CDR1 and CDR2 are SQVTM and ANQGSEA. CDR3 sequence (DNA): TGCAGCGTTATCAGGGAGGTAGAGACCCAGTACTTC. Translating gives CSVIREVETQYF.

This rearrangement joins TRBV24-1 to TRBJ1-4; no firm D call. With 7 bases removed from V and 4 bases from J, the gap between germline ends came to 9 bases. CDR3 size: 13 residues. Germline V gene sequence: CDR1 KGHDR, CDR2 SFDVKD. In nucleotides, the CDR3 is TGTGCCACCAGCACCGGTAGTAATGAAAAACTGTTTTTT. This encodes CATSTGSNEKLFF.

This clonotype has at least ten counts. This sequence joins TRBV20-1 and TRBJ2-7; 7 bases agree with TRBD2. The CDR3 covers 17 residues. With V trimmed by 1 base and J by 0 bases, 12 bases remained unmatched. The germline V gene has CDR1 DFQATT and CDR2 SNEGSKA (reference sequence). The CDR3 bases are TGCAGTGCTAGAGTTAAGCAAGCGGGACTGAGCTCCTACGAGCAGTACTTC. It codes for CSARVKQAGLSSYEQYF.

The chain employs TRBV7-9 and TRBJ2-3, with 8 bases aligning to TRBD1. Germline-derived CDR1 and CDR2 are SEHNR and FQNEAQ (reference sequence). The CDR3 covers 14 residues. The ends lost 11 bases at V and 0 bases at J; junction bases unmatched: 7. The CDR3: CAFTRDRSTDTQYF. In DNA, the CDR3 is TGTGCCTTTACGCGGGACAGGAGCACAGATACGCAGTATTTT.

This clonotype was detected ten times or more. CDR3 in amino acids: CASSLVNRPYEQYF. DNA of the CDR3: TGTGCCAGCAGCTTAGTTAACAGACCCTACGAGCAGTACTTC. The J gene is TRBJ2-7, the V gene TRBV11-2; D gene unclear. V shed 1 base and J shed 2 bases, with 9 bases lying between them. CDR3 length equals 14 residues. Germline assignment: CDR1 SGHAT and CDR2 FQNNGV.

This clonotype has at least ten counts. One junction end does not reproduce the germline sequence, and a read error may be involved. The V and J genes are TRBV6-1 and TRBJ2-7; the D gene is possibly TRBD2 (6 bases). Germline assignment: CDR1 MNHNS and CDR2 SASEGT. This CDR3 contains 12 residues. In nucleotides, the CDR3 is TGTGCGAGCAAGGGGCTGGCGGGGGAGCAGTACTTC. Residues: CASKGLAGEQYF.

The chain employs TRBV4-2 and TRBJ2-2; D is perhaps TRBD2 (6 bases). Germline assignment: CDR1 LGHNA and CDR2 YNFKEQ. The ends were cut back, 0 bases at V and 5 bases at J, with 10 bases in the middle. CDR3 size: 15 residues. The CDR3 DNA sequence: TGTGCCAGCAGCCAAGATGCGGGGAAGACCGGGGAGCTGTTTTTT. Translated, it gives CASSQDAGKTGELFF.

This clonotype was seen a few times. V is TRBV18 and J is TRBJ1-1; 9 nucleotides agree with TRBD1. The CDR3 runs 19 residues. The junction had 15 bases not matched to a gene; V was cut back by 0 bases and J by 4 bases. From germline, CDR1 is KGHSH and CDR2 LQKENI. The CDR3 DNA is TGTGCCAGCTCACCACCTTTAAGGGACAGGGAACAGCATGGCACTGAAGCTTTCTTT. Amino acids: CASSPPLRDREQHGTEAFF.

This clonotype was recorded many times. The rearrangement links TRBV27 to TRBJ2-3; 10 bases map to TRBD2. J gave up 2 bases and V 2 bases, and 7 bases lay outside the gene matches. Germline values: CDR1 MNHEY, CDR2 SMNVEV (reference sequence). The CDR3 totals 17 residues. DNA of the CDR3: TGTGCCAGCAGTTTAGTAATAGCGGGAGGTCACACAGATACGCAGTATTTT. Translating it yields CASSLVIAGGHTDTQYF.

This clonotype was seen ten or more times. The DNA for the CDR3 is TGTGCCAGCAGCTTAAGAATCGGCGGGTACCGTAGCGACTCCTACGAGCAGTACTTC. Translation gives CASSLRIGGYRSDSYEQYF. The chain has TRBV7-2 and TRBJ2-7; D is perhaps TRBD2 (5 bases). V was trimmed by 2 bases and J by 0 bases, leaving 23 bases between them. Germline-derived CDR1 and CDR2 are SGHTA and FQGNSA. The length of the CDR3 is 19 residues.

This clonotype was counted at least ten times. The V call is TRBV11-1, the J call TRBJ2-1; 11 nucleotides agree with TRBD2. This CDR3 contains 16 residues. In germline, CDR1 is SGHAT, CDR2 FQDESV (reference sequence). J lost 5 bases, V lost 2 bases, and 5 bases had no gene match. The CDR3 DNA reads as TGTGCCAGCAGCTTACGGGGACTAGCGGCTGACAATGAGCAGTTCTTC. Translated: CASSLRGLAADNEQFF. The full variable domain, its missing parts supplied by reference TRBV11-1 and TRBJ2-1, is EAEVAQSPRYKITEKSQAVAFWCDPISGHATLYWYRQILGQGPELLVQFQDESVVDDSQLPKDRFSAERLKGVDSTLKIQPAELGDSAMYLCASSLRGLAADNEQFFGPGTRLTVL.

This clonotype was seen repeatedly, ten times or more. The gene calls are TRBV14 and TRBJ2-1, with 9 bases matching TRBD2. CDR3 length: 17 residues. With V trimmed by 3 bases and J by 0 bases, 6 bases remained unmatched. CDR1 and CDR2 from the germline V gene are SGHDN and FVKESK. The CDR3 is CASSQAGLARSYNEQFF. The CDR3 DNA follows: TGTGCCAGCAGCCAGGCAGGACTAGCGCGCTCCTACAATGAGCAGTTCTTC.

Only a few counts were recorded for this clonotype. V and J are TRBV27 and TRBJ1-2, with 9 bases lining up with TRBD1. The CDR3 consists of 16 residues. From germline, CDR1 is MNHEY and CDR2 SMNVEV (reference sequence). Unmatched junction bases numbered 15, after V lost 6 bases and J lost 7 bases. The CDR3 nucleotides read TGTGCCAGCAGCCGGGGACAGGGAACATGGTCGAGTGGCTACACCTTC. Translating it yields CASSRGQGTWSSGYTF.

The rearrangement uses TRBV29-1 and TRBJ1-1, with TRBD1 as a possible D gene (5 bases). The V end was cut by 7 bases, the J end by 4 bases, with 16 bases between. The CDR3 extends over 13 amino acids. Germline CDR1 reads SQVTM; CDR2 reads ANQGSEA. CDR3 protein: CSASTGGATEAFF. CDR3 coding DNA: TGCAGCGCAAGTACCGGGGGAGCCACTGAAGCTTTCTTT. Together with reference TRBV29-1 and TRBJ1-1, the CDR3 gives the full variable domain: SAVISQKPSRDICQRGTSLTIQCQVDSQVTMMFWYRQQPGQSLTLIATANQGSEATYESGFVIDKFPISRPNLTFSTLTVSNMSPEDSSIYLCSASTGGATEAFFGQGTRLTVV.

V usage is TRBV5-1 and J usage is TRBJ2-1, with D perhaps TRBD1 or TRBD2 (6 bases each). This CDR3 is 16 amino acids long. Germline CDR1 and CDR2: SGHRS and YFSETQ. V was shortened by 6 bases and J by 0 bases, with 16 bases between the two germline ends. The CDR3 spells CASTPGDKSSYNEQFF. CDR3 nucleotide sequence: TGCGCCAGCACCCCGGGGGACAAGAGCTCCTACAATGAGCAGTTCTTC.

This clonotype was counted at least ten times. V is TRBV7-2 and J is TRBJ2-5, with D unresolved. Germline CDR1 is SGHTA and CDR2 is FQGNSA. The CDR3 is 10 residues long. The V end lost 8 bases, the J end lost 2 bases, and 3 bases lay between the germline ends. The CDR3 DNA sequence: TGTGCCAGCGCACAAGAGACCCAGTACTTC. Protein sequence: CASAQETQYF.